This T cell receptor (beta chain) was identified during a study of blood T cell repertoires in COVID-19. Study-wide background: Collection of acute and convalescent COVID-19 samples took place in the United States, Italy and Spain. Sample material is recorded as cDNA or gDNA derived from T cells, B-cell-depleted T cells, or PBMCs.

This clone appeared a single time. Per the original methods: Nucleated cell counts were estimated from reference gene primer amplification. The protocol was immunoSEQ multiplex PCR, while the TCRdb copy is restricted to in-frame clones and leaves out a portion. V and J calls and clone size are copied from that table; D and trimming were computed from the DNA. The sample holds around 70,000 clones, about four fifths seen once. V dropped 0 bases and J dropped 4; count of bases not matched to a gene: 7. Germline V gene sequence: CDR1 SGHNT, CDR2 YYREEE (reference sequence). This CDR3 is 16 amino acids long.

This clonotype was obtained from an older woman with acute or convalescent COVID-19. The sample was peripheral blood. The rearrangement links TRBV5-4 to TRBJ1-2, with 9 bases matching TRBD1. In DNA form, the CDR3 reads TGTGCCAGCAGCTTGGGTAACAGGGGGCACAGCTATGGCTACACCTTC. This encodes CASSLGNRGHSYGYTF.